The following is a TCR beta chain sequence with its context. Its antigen remains undetermined. Base qualities were left out, and no much larger clone turns up one base away. The data belong to a study of T cell changes during pregnancy in multiple sclerosis (dated 2019 in TCRdb). Context from the whole study: In women with multiple sclerosis, the researchers looked at how the T cell repertoire shifted as pregnancy progressed.

The CDR3 contains 14 residues, cysteine and phenylalanine counted. Only the CDR3 part of the read is kept: 42 bases, read in frame from the first base. V is clipped by 1 base and J by 1 base, and the sequence between their germline boundaries is 5 bases long. CDR1 SGHAT and CDR2 FQNNGV were looked up in the germline V gene. Receptors were amplified or captured by the immunoSEQ multiplex PCR assay. Not all clones reach the TCRdb copy of this immuneACCESS table, which keeps in-frame sequences only. Checked studies attribute under half of the gap to unresolved V genes and leave the rest unexplained. This sample lists tens of thousands of clones; 93% were detected once. The ten largest clonotypes hold 1.5% to 2% of the sample.

The TCR was taken from a female donor with multiple sclerosis, enrolled in a pregnancy study. The rearrangement joined TRBV11-2 to TRBJ1-3, with the D gene not clear enough to name. The sequencing used peripheral blood, collected in the second trimester of pregnancy. For the CDR3, the sequence is CASSLVGSGNTIYF. At the DNA level, the sequence is TGTGCCAGCAGCTTAGTCGGGTCTGGAAACACCATATATTTT.